This passage covers 3 T cell receptor beta chains from one sample sequenced in a study of cytomegalovirus exposure and HLA in healthy donors (dated by TCRdb to 2016 to 2017). Libraries came from the immunoSEQ multiplex PCR assay. The multiplex PCR relied on a mix of 60 forward primers for TCR Vbeta segments and 13 reverse primers for TCR Jbeta segments. TCRdb carries this immuneACCESS record with in-frame sequences only. Its versions omit some clonotypes, under half of them owing to an unresolved V gene in the studies checked, with the rest unexplained. The sample yields roughly 160,000 clones; roughly 80% were counted once. The ten largest clonotypes hold over 8.5% of the sample. Sequencing input: PBMCs. All receptors come from a man aged 45 to 65 in good health and CMV-seropositive.

V usage is TRBV4-3 and J usage is TRBJ1-1; 7 bases line up with TRBD1. The CDR3 sequence is 13 residues long. From germline, CDR1 is LGHNA and CDR2 YSLEER. V dropped 3 bases and J dropped 10; count of bases not matched to a gene: 8. CDR3 in DNA: TGCGCCAGCAGCCAGGAAGGGGGCAGGGTAGCTTTCTTT. Translating it yields CASSQEGGRVAFF.

V gene TRBV28 combines with J gene TRBJ2-1, with D maybe TRBD1 (6 bases). The V end was cut by 3 bases, the J end by 7 bases, with 7 bases between. Germline lookup yields CDR1 MDHEN and CDR2 SYDVKM. CDR3 length equals 12 residues. The chain's CDR3 is CASSLTGNEQFF. CDR3 coding DNA: TGTGCCAGCAGTTTGACAGGAAATGAGCAGTTCTTC.

A remark on this clone: Within the sample, other DNA sequences also encode this same CDR3. The rearrangement uses TRBV6-5 and TRBJ1-2, with TRBD1 matching over 10 bases. Germline CDR1 MNHEY, CDR2 SVGAGI. The CDR3 covers 14 residues. V dropped 5 bases and J dropped 4; count of bases not matched to a gene: 4. This CDR3 reads CASSPRTGGYGYTF. CDR3 in DNA: TGTGCCAGCAGTCCCCGGACAGGGGGCTATGGCTACACCTTC.